This T cell receptor (beta chain) emerged from a study of beta chain features in type 1 diabetes. About the study: Examined across all samples were some 110 million sorted cells.

Expressed TCRB transcripts were sequenced, since all the RNA that had been isolated was reverse transcribed. The average read count of naive, central memory and regulatory T cell samples was around 3.6 million. Repertoires were generated with immunoSEQ multiplex PCR, while TCRdb's copy carries only in-frame clones and drops some. Among some 700,000 clones, around an eighth were seen once, and the ten largest hold approximately 0.021%. As for this clone: Its antigen remains unidentified.

The CDR3 sequence is 13 residues long. Looked up from germline, CDR1 is GTSNPN and CDR2 is SVGIG (reference sequence). V was pared by 1 base and J by 5 bases, with 11 bases between. Study outcomes and limitations: Compared with healthy donors, patients appeared to share more similar naive, central memory and regulatory TCRB repertoires. Within each of all four CD4+ subsets, Type 1 diabetes patients had TCRB CDR3s that were moderately but significantly shorter. Because the template was cDNA, high-expressing cells might be over-represented.

The source of this sequence is a man aged 18-30 years with type 1 diabetes. The sample was naive CD4+ T cells from blood. The chain recombines TRBV30 with TRBJ1-2; D gene ambiguous. CDR3 residues: CAWSERDRYGYTF. CDR3 DNA sequence: TGTGCCTGGAGTGAAAGGGATCGGTATGGCTACACCTTC.